Following are 19 T cell receptor beta chains from one sample sequenced in a study of identical twins. TCRdb reanalysed the 5' RACE reads using MiXCR and keeps one entry per CDR3 protein. The sample contains 450,000 or so distinct CDR3 sequences, 24% of which appear only once. These data were also reused for a study on T cells expressing NK-cell markers.

Sequencing input: CD4+ T cells sorted from blood. Every receptor here comes from a woman between 18 and 30 years old in good health.

This clonotype occurred a few times. The chain joins TRBV12-3 or TRBV12-4 to TRBJ1-2; D call uncertain. The germline V and J ends were trimmed by 4 bases and 4 bases, with 4 bases remaining between them. CDR3 length: 11 residues. The CDR3 loop reads CASSYSYGYTF. CDR3 DNA: TGTGCCAGCAGTTATTCCTATGGCTACACCTTC.

This rearrangement joins TRBV2 to TRBJ2-3; D possibly corresponds to TRBD2 (5 bases). Germline lookup yields CDR1 SNHLY and CDR2 FYNNEI. CDR3 length equals 15 residues. Between the trimmed V and J ends, which lost 7 bases and 3 bases, there was a span of 17 bases. The CDR3 loop is CASNSDGLRTDTQYF. CDR3 DNA: TGTGCCAGCAATTCGGACGGACTTCGGACAGATACGCAGTATTTT.

This clonotype was observed a few times. This chain connects TRBV3-1 to TRBJ2-2, with 8 bases matching TRBD2. V was pared by 4 bases and J by 1 base, with 5 bases of the junction left unmatched. This CDR3 contains 16 residues. Germline CDR1 is LGHDT and CDR2 is YNNKEL (reference sequence). This chain's CDR3 is CASSRRLARNTGELFF. CDR3 nucleotide sequence: TGTGCCAGCAGCCGCAGACTAGCGAGGAACACCGGGGAGCTGTTTTTT.

This clonotype occurred many times. Given the absence of the conserved phenylalanine or tryptophan at the CDR3 end, a read error is likely. Because the CDR3's place on the DNA is in doubt, the DNA is left out and the CDR3 is given as listed by TCRdb. V usage is TRBV12-3 or TRBV12-4 and J usage is TRBJ2-5; the tabulated D call, TRBD2, remains unverified against the DNA. From its first to its last residue, the CDR3 has 11 amino acids. CDR3 amino acids: CASSLGLATVL.

The V gene is TRBV7-2, the J gene TRBJ2-1; 13 nucleotides agree with TRBD2. The CDR3 loop spans 16 amino acids. After removal of 4 bases from V and 6 bases from J, the junction contained 6 bases not matched to a gene. The germline V gene has CDR1 SGHTA and CDR2 FQGNSA. Written as DNA, the CDR3 is TGTGCCAGCAGCTCCTCGACTAGCGGGAGGCCCAATGAGCAGTTCTTC. It codes for CASSSSTSGRPNEQFF.

This rearrangement joins TRBV9 to TRBJ2-2, with a weak D call TRBD2 (6 bases). The germline gives CDR1 SGDLS, CDR2 YYNGEE. This CDR3 region has 14 residues. Between the trimmed V and J ends, which lost 2 bases and 6 bases, there was a span of 11 bases. For the CDR3, the DNA is TGTGCCAGCAGCGTCGGGAGACAAGCCGGGGAGCTGTTTTTT. The encoded protein is CASSVGRQAGELFF.

At least ten counts were recorded for this clonotype. The chain links TRBV25-1 to TRBJ1-2; D is possibly TRBD1 (6 bases). The CDR3 spans 15 residues. CDR1 is MGHDK and CDR2 is SYGVNS in the germline V gene. V was cut by 3 bases and J by 2 bases, with 13 bases left in between. The CDR3 loop is CASSDPGTRNYGYTF. CDR3 nucleotide sequence: TGTGCCAGCAGTGATCCTGGGACACGAAACTATGGCTACACCTTC.

In this sample, this clonotype turned up a few times. This chain joins TRBV5-1 and TRBJ2-6, with D hard to call. Germline assignment: CDR1 SGHRS and CDR2 YFSETQ. The CDR3 is made up of 15 amino acids. V shed 1 base and J shed 0 bases, with 5 bases lying between them. The CDR3 protein is CASSLFSSGANVLTF. CDR3 DNA sequence: TGCGCCAGCAGCTTGTTTAGCTCTGGGGCCAACGTCCTGACTTTC.

V is TRBV10-3 and J is TRBJ1-4; no clear D. The CDR3 runs 14 residues. The germline V and J ends were trimmed by 6 bases and 7 bases, with 15 bases remaining between them. The germline gives CDR1 ENHRY, CDR2 SYGVKD. The CDR3 region has the DNA TGTGCCATCAGGAAGGGAGATTTAGGTGAAAAACTGTTTTTT. As protein: CAIRKGDLGEKLFF.

This clonotype has a count of ten or more. V is TRBV20-1 and J is TRBJ2-5, with 13 positions matching TRBD2. Unmatched junction bases numbered 4, after V lost 1 base and J lost 2 bases. The CDR3 runs to 16 residues. Germline values: CDR1 DFQATT, CDR2 SNEGSKA (reference sequence). CDR3 DNA: TGCAGTGCTAGAGGGACTAGCGGGGGAGTTCAAGAGACCCAGTACTTC. Encoded protein: CSARGTSGGVQETQYF.

The gene calls are TRBV11-2 and TRBJ2-6; D possibly corresponds to TRBD2 (5 bases). The CDR3 length is 14 residues. Germline CDR1 SGHAT, CDR2 FQNNGV. With 3 bases removed from V and 11 bases from J, the gap between germline ends came to 14 bases. The CDR3 is CASSFYEGMDVLTF. The CDR3 coding sequence is TGTGCCAGCAGCTTTTACGAGGGTATGGACGTCCTGACTTTC.

The chain recombines TRBV20-1 with TRBJ2-5; 14 nucleotides match TRBD2. Germline V gene lookup returns CDR1 DFQATT and CDR2 SNEGSKA (reference sequence). This CDR3 spans 15 amino acids. J lost 4 bases, V lost 4 bases, and 5 bases had no gene match. The chain's CDR3 is CSAISGLAGGETQYF. The CDR3 DNA reads TGCAGTGCTATCAGTGGACTAGCGGGAGGAGAGACCCAGTACTTC.

This clonotype was counted a few times. V is TRBV6-4 and J is TRBJ2-3; 11 nucleotides align to TRBD2. J was trimmed by 5 bases and V by 3 bases; bases with no gene match: 4. The CDR3 has 15 amino acids. Germline CDR1 reads MRHNA; CDR2 reads SNTAGT. The CDR3 here is CASSELAGAGDTQYF. For the CDR3, the DNA is TGTGCCAGCAGTGAACTAGCGGGGGCGGGAGATACGCAGTATTTT.

This clonotype was picked up a small number of times. The chain uses TRBV6-1 and TRBJ2-3; no reliable D call. Between the trimmed V and J ends, which lost 5 bases and 2 bases, there was a span of 11 bases. The V gene's germline CDR1 is MNHNS and CDR2 SASEGT. The CDR3 is 14 amino acids. The CDR3 here is CASSRTVYTDTQYF. The CDR3 DNA reads as TGTGCCAGCAGTCGGACGGTATACACAGATACGCAGTATTTT.

This clonotype has more than one count but fewer than ten. The V and J genes are TRBV12-3 or TRBV12-4 and TRBJ2-1; 8 nucleotides line up with TRBD2. The V and J ends lost 5 bases and 6 bases, in that order; junction bases with no gene match: 9. The length of the CDR3 is 15 residues. The CDR3 DNA reads as TGTGCCAGCAGTCATCCGGGACTAGGGCGCAATGAGCAGTTCTTC. As protein: CASSHPGLGRNEQFF.

The chain combines TRBV20-1 with TRBJ2-1; D may be TRBD1 (5 bases). In germline, CDR1 is DFQATT, CDR2 SNEGSKA (reference sequence). This CDR3 comprises 14 residues. V gave up 3 bases and J gave up 0 bases, with 9 bases separating them. In nucleotides, the CDR3 is TGCAGTGCTAGTCAGGGTAACTCCTACAATGAGCAGTTCTTC. It yields the protein CSASQGNSYNEQFF.

V is TRBV5-1 and J is TRBJ1-4; TRBD1 matches 9 bases. V lost 1 base, J lost 7 bases, and 2 bases stayed unmatched. The CDR3 is 14 amino acids. Germline assignment: CDR1 SGHRS and CDR2 YFSETQ. The CDR3 DNA reads as TGCGCCAGCAGCTTGTGGGGACAGGGTGAAAAACTGTTTTTT. Translation: CASSLWGQGEKLFF.

This clonotype was detected only a few times. The chain joins TRBV28 to TRBJ2-3; no clear D gene. The ends were cut back, 5 bases at V and 5 bases at J, with 8 bases in the middle. CDR3 length: 12 amino acids. Germline CDR1 and CDR2: MDHEN and SYDVKM. The CDR3 loop reads CASSMAKDTQYF. DNA of the CDR3: TGTGCCAGCAGTATGGCAAAAGATACGCAGTATTTT.

This clonotype was counted many times. The chain uses TRBV29-1 and TRBJ1-2; D unresolved. Trimming pared 7 bases from V and 3 bases from J, leaving 9 bases between. The length of the CDR3 is 11 residues. From germline, CDR1 is SQVTM and CDR2 ANQGSEA. CDR3: CSGGGDYGYTF. The CDR3 DNA follows: TGCAGCGGTGGTGGGGACTATGGCTACACCTTC.